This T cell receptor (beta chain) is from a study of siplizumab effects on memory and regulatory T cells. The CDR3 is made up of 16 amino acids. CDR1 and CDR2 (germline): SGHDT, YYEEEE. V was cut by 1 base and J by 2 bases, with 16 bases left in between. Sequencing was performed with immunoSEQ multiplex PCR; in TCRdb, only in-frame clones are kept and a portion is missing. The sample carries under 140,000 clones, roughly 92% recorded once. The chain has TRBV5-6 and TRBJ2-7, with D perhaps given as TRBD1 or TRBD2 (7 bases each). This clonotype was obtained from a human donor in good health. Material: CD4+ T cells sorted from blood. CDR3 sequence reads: CASSLYGGTAAYEQYF. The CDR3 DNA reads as TGTGCCAGCAGCTTGTACGGGGGGACAGCAGCCTACGAGCAGTACTTC.